The 25 T cell receptor beta chains reported below all come from one sample, sequenced in a study of OX40 agonist ivuxolimab in advanced cancers. Some clones are missing from TCRdb's copy, which holds only in-frame ones; the method was immunoSEQ multiplex PCR. This sample carries around 62,000 clones, roughly 84% of them seen once, and the ten largest clones take 0.6% to 0.85%. This material consisted of CD4+ or CD8+ T cells sorted from blood, taken in a trial of the OX40 agonist ivuxolimab. These receptors were collected from an adult with an advanced solid tumor such as melanoma, head and neck, liver or kidney cancer.

The CDR3 DNA is TGTGCCAGCAGCTCCTCTCCCGGGGTCGGCCAGCAGTACTTC. Amino acids: CASSSSPGVGQQYF. This sequence joins TRBV7-2 and TRBJ2-7, with a tentative D call TRBD2 (5 bases). Germline V gene lookup returns CDR1 SGHTA and CDR2 FQGNSA. Trimming pared 4 bases from V and 8 bases from J, leaving 18 bases between. The CDR3 is 14 amino acids.

The chain links TRBV7-8 to TRBJ2-5, with 10 bases identical to TRBD2. From germline, CDR1 is SGHVS and CDR2 FQNEAQ. This CDR3 has 15 amino acids. V trimming: 3 bases; J trimming: 4 bases; junction bases outside the gene matches: 5. The CDR3 bases are TGTGCCAGCAGCTTTAGCGGGGGGTCGGGAGAGACCCAGTACTTC. It is translated as CASSFSGGSGETQYF. The full variable domain, completed using reference TRBV7-8 and TRBJ2-5, is GAGVSQSPRYKVAKRGQDVALRCDPISGHVSLFWYQQALGQGPEFLTYFQNEAQLDKSGLPSDRFFAERPEGSVSTLKIQRTQQEDSAVYLCASSFSGGSGETQYFGPGTRLLVL.

The gene calls are TRBV21-1 and TRBJ2-7; TRBD2 reflects the table's D call only, with no check against the DNA. TRBV21-1 is termed a pseudogene. CDR3 length: 18 amino acids. CDR3 DNA sequence: TGTGCCAGCATCCCCGGGGTACGGCGGGAGTCTGCCTCCTACGAGCAGTACTTC. It translates to CASIPGVRRESASYEQYF.

V is TRBV7-2 and J is TRBJ1-2; 9 bases match TRBD1. The ends lost 4 bases at V and 3 bases at J; junction bases unmatched: 6. Germline assignment: CDR1 SGHTA and CDR2 FQGNSA. This CDR3 has 15 residues. CDR3 sequence (DNA): TGTGCCAGCAGCTCTCCGGGACAGGGTCACTATGGCTACACCTTC. Translation gives CASSSPGQGHYGYTF.

This clone was found a few times. The chain employs TRBV10-2 and TRBJ1-1; D not certain. Looked up from germline, CDR1 is WSHSY and CDR2 is SAAADI. CDR3 length equals 15 residues. V lost 6 bases, J lost 1 base, and 15 bases lay in between. The CDR3 protein is CASSDRPLKNTEAFF. The CDR3 nucleotides are TGCGCCAGCAGCGATCGACCTTTGAAGAACACTGAAGCTTTCTTT.

This chain joins TRBV2 and TRBJ1-4, with D tentatively TRBD1 (5 bases). The CDR3 runs 16 residues. Germline-derived CDR1 and CDR2 are SNHLY and FYNNEI. V shed 4 bases and J shed 0 bases, with 12 bases lying between them. CDR3 DNA: TGTGCCAGCAGTGGGAGGGGCGTTGCAACTAATGAAAAACTGTTTTTT. Its translation is CASSGRGVATNEKLFF.

The chain employs TRBV6-1 and TRBJ2-7; D is tentatively TRBD1 or TRBD2 (5 bases each). V dropped 7 bases and J dropped 3 bases, with 13 bases sitting between them. The germline CDR1 and CDR2 sequences are MNHNS and SASEGT. CDR3 length: 13 amino acids. The CDR3 nucleotides are TGTGCCAGCACATTAGGGGACCTCTACGAGCAGTACTTC. Its protein product is CASTLGDLYEQYF.

About this clone itself: At the DNA level, this CDR3 is encoded by other sequences in the same sample as well. The chain has TRBV5-1 and TRBJ2-3; D perhaps matches TRBD1 (5 bases). CDR3 length equals 13 residues. The germline CDR1 and CDR2 sequences are SGHRS and YFSETQ. Trimming took 0 bases from V and 3 from J, leaving 5 bases between them. The CDR3 sequence is CASSLAGTDTQYF. The CDR3 DNA reads as TGCGCCAGCAGCTTGGCAGGGACAGATACGCAGTATTTT.

The rearrangement uses TRBV15 and TRBJ2-5; a possible D gene is TRBD2 (5 bases). The V end was cut by 5 bases, the J end by 2 bases, with 9 bases between. CDR3 length: 13 amino acids. In germline, CDR1 is LNHNV, CDR2 YYDKDF (reference sequence). For the CDR3, the DNA is TGTGCCACCAGCCCCGGGGTACAAGAGACCCAGTACTTC. This codes for CATSPGVQETQYF.

The CDR3: CASSFGPDSHSTIYF. CDR3 bases: TGTGCCAGTAGTTTTGGACCTGACTCCCACAGCACCATATATTTT. The genes are TRBV19 and TRBJ1-3; D is uncertain. The CDR3 is 15 amino acids. The V end lost 5 bases, the J end lost 9 bases, and 20 bases lay between the germline ends. Germline assignment: CDR1 LNHDA and CDR2 SQIVND (reference sequence).

J is TRBJ2-7 and V is TRBV2; 8 bases are a match to TRBD1. The CDR3 spans 13 residues. Germline V gene lookup returns CDR1 SNHLY and CDR2 FYNNEI. After removal of 7 bases from V and 5 bases from J, the junction contained 7 bases not matched to a gene. CDR3 nucleotides: TGTGCCAGCAAACAGGGGGTGAGGAACGAGCAGTACTTC. Its translation: CASKQGVRNEQYF.

The V call is TRBV5-1, the J call TRBJ1-1; TRBD1 is a possible D gene (6 bases). Germline CDR1 is SGHRS and CDR2 is YFSETQ. CDR3 length: 14 amino acids. The V end was cut by 2 bases, the J end by 0 bases, with 8 bases between. CDR3 region: CASSFDRLNTEAFF. DNA of the CDR3: TGCGCCAGCAGCTTTGACAGGCTGAACACTGAAGCTTTCTTT. Full variable domain (remainder filled in from reference TRBV5-1 and TRBJ1-1): KAGVTQTPRYLIKTRGQQVTLSCSPISGHRSVSWYQQTPGQGLQFLFEYFSETQRNKGNFPGRFSGRQFSNSRSEMNVSTLELGDSALYLCASSFDRLNTEAFFGQGTRLTVV.

This clone was recorded only once. The chain joins TRBV6-5 to TRBJ2-5; D may be TRBD1 (5 bases). This CDR3 is built from 13 residues. The V end lost 5 bases, the J end lost 4 bases, and 11 bases lay between the germline ends. Germline V CDR1 and CDR2: MNHEY, SVGAGI. The CDR3: CASSLQDLETQYF. The CDR3, as DNA: TGTGCCAGCAGTCTACAGGACCTAGAGACCCAGTACTTC.

This chain uses TRBV5-8 with TRBJ2-3, with unresolved D. This CDR3 has 13 residues. The V end was cut by 2 bases, the J end by 6 bases, with 10 bases between. Germline V gene data show CDR1 as SGHTS and CDR2 as YDEGEE. The DNA of the CDR3 is TGTGCCAGCAGCTTTAGTCGATCGGATACGCAGTATTTT. Amino acid sequence: CASSFSRSDTQYF. The full variable domain, its missing parts supplied by reference TRBV5-8 and TRBJ2-3, is EAGVTQSPTHLIKTRGQQATLRCSPISGHTSVYWYQQALGLGLQFLLWYDEGEERNRGNFPPRFSGRQFPNYSSELNVNALELEDSALYLCASSFSRSDTQYFGPGTRLTVL.

V gene TRBV6-5 combines with J gene TRBJ1-6; D unclear. V was clipped by 6 bases and J by 15 bases, with 15 bases between them. The CDR3 covers 12 residues. Germline CDR1 reads MNHEY; CDR2 reads SVGAGI. The CDR3 region is CASRSPDSRLHF. CDR3 DNA sequence: TGTGCCAGCAGGAGCCCGGACTCTCGCCTCCACTTT.

The chain employs TRBV27 and TRBJ1-1; tentative D call: TRBD1 (6 bases). Germline V gene data show CDR1 as MNHEY and CDR2 as SMNVEV (reference sequence). V was cut by 6 bases and J by 1 base, with 15 bases left in between. The CDR3 consists of 15 residues. CDR3 protein: CASRTPTTGNTEAFF. The CDR3 region has the DNA TGTGCCAGCAGGACTCCTACGACAGGGAACACTGAAGCTTTCTTT.

This chain connects TRBV11-2 to TRBJ2-5; 13 positions match TRBD2. CDR1 and CDR2 from the germline V gene are SGHAT and FQNNGV. The CDR3 consists of 16 residues. V gave up 4 bases and J gave up 5 bases; unmatched junction bases: 7. The CDR3 nucleotides read TGTGCCAGCAGCTCCTACCGACTAGCGGGGGGTGAGACCCAGTACTTC. Protein sequence: CASSSYRLAGGETQYF.

This chain links TRBV7-2 with TRBJ1-4; D ambiguous. CDR1 SGHTA and CDR2 FQGNSA come from the germline V gene. V was cut by 6 bases and J by 0 bases, with 5 bases left in between. This CDR3 is built from 13 residues. The CDR3 sequence: CASSSATNEKLFF. Here the CDR3 DNA reads TGTGCCAGCAGTTCCGCAACTAATGAAAAACTGTTTTTT.

The chain is built from TRBV7-2 and TRBJ1-5; no firm D call. This CDR3 region has 15 residues. The V and J ends lost 5 bases and 0 bases respectively, with 11 bases between them. Germline CDR1 and CDR2: SGHTA and FQGNSA. The chain's CDR3 is CASSPGEVSNQPQHF. The CDR3 DNA sequence: TGTGCCAGCAGCCCCGGAGAAGTTAGCAATCAGCCCCAGCATTTT.

The chain carries TRBV7-2 and TRBJ2-5; tentative D call: TRBD2 (6 bases). Per the germline V gene, CDR1 is SGHTA and CDR2 is FQGNSA. V was pared by 5 bases and J by 4 bases, with 17 bases between. This CDR3 region has 15 residues. The CDR3 region is CASSKGLRQRETQYF. DNA of the CDR3: TGTGCCAGCAGCAAGGGACTTAGACAGAGAGAGACCCAGTACTTC.

This chain uses TRBV10-3 with TRBJ2-6; a weak D match, TRBD1 (6 bases). Germline assignment: CDR1 ENHRY and CDR2 SYGVKD. V was clipped by 2 bases and J by 2 bases, with 10 bases between them. CDR3 size: 16 residues. CDR3 protein: CAISEPNRAGANVLTF. DNA for the CDR3: TGTGCCATCAGTGAGCCTAACAGGGCTGGGGCCAACGTCCTGACTTTC.

The chain joins TRBV7-2 to TRBJ1-5; 7 nucleotides match TRBD1. The CDR3 has 13 residues. Germline values: CDR1 SGHTA, CDR2 FQGNSA. V was clipped by 5 bases and J by 5 bases; unmatched bases: 3. The CDR3 here is CASSDRAYQPQHF. The DNA of the CDR3 is TGTGCCAGCAGCGACAGGGCGTATCAGCCCCAGCATTTT.

The rearrangement joins TRBV4-3 to TRBJ2-3; 12 nucleotides align to TRBD2. V shed 3 bases, J shed 7 bases, and the junction held 8 bases outside the gene matches. The CDR3 spans 16 residues. Looked up from germline, CDR1 is LGHNA and CDR2 is YSLEER. The CDR3 nucleotides read TGCGCCAGCAGCCAGGCACTAGCGGGGGGAACGAATACGCAGTATTTT. Translation gives CASSQALAGGTNTQYF.

This clone was detected only a few times. The same CDR3 arises from other DNA sequences in this sample as well. This chain connects TRBV19 to TRBJ2-3; TRBD1 aligns across 8 bases. This CDR3 region has 15 residues. Germline CDR1 and CDR2: LNHDA and SQIVND (reference sequence). Trimming removed 5 bases from V and 3 bases from J; junction bases left unmatched: 7. The CDR3, as DNA: TGTGCCAGTAGTTCTGGACAGGGTTTAACAGATACGCAGTATTTT. Its translation is CASSSGQGLTDTQYF.

J is TRBJ2-1 and V is TRBV7-2; 8 nucleotides match TRBD2. Germline V CDR1 and CDR2: SGHTA, FQGNSA. The trim removed 6 bases at V and 7 bases at J, leaving 8 bases unmatched. The CDR3 has 14 amino acids. This chain's CDR3 is CASRRAGEGNEQFF. The CDR3 DNA follows: TGTGCCAGCAGAAGAGCGGGGGAGGGGAATGAGCAGTTCTTC.